This T cell receptor (beta chain) was retrieved from a study of cytomegalovirus exposure and HLA in healthy donors. The study's findings and limits: In a later analysis, V- and J-gene trimming of beta chains associated with a DCLRE1C missense variant, replicated independently. Accurate prediction of HLA-A and HLA-B alleles (for most subjects) was reportedly achieved from TCR beta sequences.

This clone was seen just once. Its antigen is as yet unknown. PCR involved 60 Vbeta and 13 Jbeta primers. Using immunoSEQ multiplex PCR, the repertoire was profiled, and TCRdb retains in-frame clones only, with some absent. The table includes about 65,000 clones, 60% to 65% detected once. Germline lookup yields CDR1 SEHNR and CDR2 FQNEAQ (reference sequence). The J segment lost 5 bases and the V segment lost 6 bases, leaving 9 bases of the junction unmatched. This CDR3 spans 15 amino acids. The chain uses TRBV7-9 and TRBJ2-7, with 11 bases identical to TRBD1. Sequencing was carried out using PBMCs. This TCR came from a man between 25 and 39 years old in good health and CMV-seronegative. The CDR3 coding sequence is TGTGCCAGCAGACCTAGCGGACAGGGGGCGGACGAGCAGTACTTC. Translated, it gives CASRPSGQGADEQYF. Based on the CDR3 plus reference TRBV7-9 and TRBJ2-7, the full variable domain is DTGVSQNPRHKITKRGQNVTFRCDPISEHNRLYWYRQTLGQGPEFLTYFQNEAQLEKSRLLSDRFSAERPKGSFSTLEIQRTEQGDSAMYLCASRPSGQGADEQYFGPGTRLTVT.